Below, 10 T cell receptor beta chains from the same sample are listed, as sequenced in a study of OX40 agonist ivuxolimab in advanced cancers. TCRdb keeps only in-frame clones here, not all; method: immunoSEQ multiplex PCR. Of roughly 66,000 clones listed, about four fifths are singletons. Sequencing used CD4+ or CD8+ T cells sorted from blood, obtained in a trial of the OX40 agonist ivuxolimab. The receptors here all came from an adult with an advanced solid tumor such as melanoma, head and neck, liver or kidney cancer.

This chain connects TRBV19 to TRBJ2-1; D is possibly TRBD2 (6 bases). Germline CDR1 LNHDA, CDR2 SQIVND (reference sequence). Trimming shortened V by 0 bases and J by 2 bases, and 8 bases separated the two germline ends. The CDR3 is 15 amino acids. The CDR3, as DNA: TGTGCCAGTAGTATAGACGGGAGTACCTACAATGAGCAGTTCTTC. This gives the protein CASSIDGSTYNEQFF.

The V call is TRBV4-3, the J call TRBJ2-7, with D hard to call. The germline gives CDR1 LGHNA, CDR2 YSLEER. V gave up 0 bases and J gave up 5 bases, with 8 bases separating them. This CDR3 is 13 amino acids long. For the CDR3, the DNA is TGCGCCAGCAGCCAAGATTTGCCAGACGAGCAGTACTTC. This translates into CASSQDLPDEQYF.

The CDR3 loop is CASSAGGPQETQYF. The CDR3 DNA sequence: TGTGCCAGCTCAGCAGGGGGCCCCCAAGAGACCCAGTACTTC. The chain employs TRBV18 and TRBJ2-5, with 8 bases matching TRBD1. The CDR3 is 14 residues long. V lost 5 bases and J lost 1; bases outside the gene matches: 3. CDR1 is KGHSH and CDR2 is LQKENI in the germline V gene.

This chain's CDR3 is CASSIRGGMGGNQPQHF. Written as DNA, the CDR3 is TGTGCCAGTAGTATACGAGGAGGTATGGGCGGCAATCAGCCCCAGCATTTT. The chain joins TRBV19 to TRBJ1-5; unclear D gene. V was cut by 2 bases and J by 2 bases, with 16 bases left in between. Germline V lookup: CDR1 LNHDA, CDR2 SQIVND (reference sequence). The CDR3 contains 17 residues.

This clone was seen more than once but under ten times. This chain joins TRBV4-1 and TRBJ1-2, with 7 positions matching TRBD1. The CDR3 length is 16 residues. V lost 1 base and J lost 2; bases outside the gene matches: 7. The V gene's germline CDR1 is MGHRA and CDR2 YSYEKL. The CDR3 DNA is TGCGCCAGCAGCCAAGCCCCTGGACAGGTGAACTATGGCTACACCTTC. This sequence encodes CASSQAPGQVNYGYTF.

The chain joins TRBV6-4 to TRBJ2-1, with D unresolved. Looked up from germline, CDR1 is MRHNA and CDR2 is SNTAGT. The ends were cut back, 0 bases at V and 4 bases at J, with 10 bases in the middle. CDR3 length equals 15 residues. The CDR3, as DNA: TGTGCCAGCAGTGACTCGGCACCCCCGTACAATGAGCAGTTCTTC. Amino acids: CASSDSAPPYNEQFF.

The chain combines TRBV19 with TRBJ1-5; 11 bases match TRBD1. Germline V gives CDR1 LNHDA, CDR2 SQIVND (reference sequence). The junction had 13 bases not matched to a gene; V was cut back by 7 bases and J by 2 bases. The CDR3 runs 18 residues. The CDR3 region is CASTGQGAFQWGNQPQHF. CDR3 bases: TGTGCCAGTACCGGACAGGGGGCATTTCAGTGGGGCAATCAGCCCCAGCATTTT.

The CDR3 DNA is TGTGCCAGCAGCTTAGACCTGTGGCGGGAGACTCAGAAAGAGACCCAGTACTTC. The encoded protein is CASSLDLWRETQKETQYF. The chain has TRBV7-9 and TRBJ2-5, with TRBD2 identical over 7 bases. The CDR3 runs 18 residues. In germline, CDR1 is SEHNR, CDR2 FQNEAQ (reference sequence). The trim removed 1 base at V and 3 bases at J, leaving 14 bases unmatched.

This chain connects TRBV5-1 to TRBJ1-1; TRBD1 matches 10 bases. After removal of 3 bases from V and 10 bases from J, the junction contained 6 bases not matched to a gene. Germline-derived CDR1 and CDR2 are SGHRS and YFSETQ. The CDR3 contains 13 residues. CDR3 protein: CASSSRQGAAAFF. CDR3 coding DNA: TGCGCCAGCAGCTCCCGACAGGGGGCGGCAGCTTTCTTT.

V usage is TRBV9 and J usage is TRBJ2-1; 8 positions agree with TRBD1. Germline V gives CDR1 SGDLS, CDR2 YYNGEE. CDR3 size: 17 residues. The V segment lost 0 bases and the J segment 3 bases; nucleotides outside the gene matches: 8. This CDR3 reads CASSVDEFRGLYNEQFF. CDR3 DNA: TGTGCCAGCAGCGTAGATGAATTCAGGGGGCTCTACAATGAGCAGTTCTTC.